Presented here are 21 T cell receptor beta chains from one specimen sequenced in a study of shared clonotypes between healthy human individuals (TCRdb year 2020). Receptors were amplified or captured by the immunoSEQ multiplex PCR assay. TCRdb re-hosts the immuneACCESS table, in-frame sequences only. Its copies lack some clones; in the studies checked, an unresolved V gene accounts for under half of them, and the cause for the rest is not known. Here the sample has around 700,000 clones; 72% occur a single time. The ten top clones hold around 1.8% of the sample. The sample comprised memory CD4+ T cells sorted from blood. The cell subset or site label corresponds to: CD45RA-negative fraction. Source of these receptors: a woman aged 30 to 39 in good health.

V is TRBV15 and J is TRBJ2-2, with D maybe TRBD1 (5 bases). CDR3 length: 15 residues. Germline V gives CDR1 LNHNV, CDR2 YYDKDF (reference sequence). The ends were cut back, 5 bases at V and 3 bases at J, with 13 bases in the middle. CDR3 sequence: CATSFPGRYTGELFF. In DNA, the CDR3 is TGTGCCACCAGCTTCCCAGGGCGTTACACCGGGGAGCTGTTTTTT.

The CDR3 DNA reads TGTGCCAGTAGTTTGGGGTTCAGGAGCGGGAGAACAGATACGCAGTATTTT. It yields the protein CASSLGFRSGRTDTQYF. The chain joins TRBV19 to TRBJ2-3, with 8 bases fitting TRBD2. The V gene end was trimmed by 5 bases and the J gene end by 3 bases; junction bases not matched to a gene: 13. Per the germline V gene, CDR1 is LNHDA and CDR2 is SQIVND (reference sequence). The length of the CDR3 is 17 residues.

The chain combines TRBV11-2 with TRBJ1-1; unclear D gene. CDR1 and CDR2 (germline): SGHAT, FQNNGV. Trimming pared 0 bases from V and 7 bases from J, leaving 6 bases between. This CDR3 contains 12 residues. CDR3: CASSLDQLEAFF. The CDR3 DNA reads TGTGCCAGCAGCTTAGATCAGCTTGAAGCTTTCTTT.

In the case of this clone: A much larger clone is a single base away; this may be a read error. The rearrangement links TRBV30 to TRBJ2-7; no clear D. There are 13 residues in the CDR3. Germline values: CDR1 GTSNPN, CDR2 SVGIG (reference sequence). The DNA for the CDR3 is TGTGCCTGGAGTGGGACGGCGCTAGAGGAGCAGCACTTC. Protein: CAWSGTALEEQHF.

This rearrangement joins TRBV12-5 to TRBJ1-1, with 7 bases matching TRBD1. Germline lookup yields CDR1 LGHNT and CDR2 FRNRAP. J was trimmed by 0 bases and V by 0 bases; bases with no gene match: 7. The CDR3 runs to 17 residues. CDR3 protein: CASGLVLGQSMNTEAFF. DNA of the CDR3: TGTGCTAGTGGTTTGGTACTGGGACAGTCAATGAACACTGAAGCTTTCTTT.

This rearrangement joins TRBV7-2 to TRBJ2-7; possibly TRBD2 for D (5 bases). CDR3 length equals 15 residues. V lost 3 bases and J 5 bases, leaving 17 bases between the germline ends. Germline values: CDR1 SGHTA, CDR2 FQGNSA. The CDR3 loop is CASSLGAGETNEQYF. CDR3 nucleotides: TGTGCCAGCAGCTTGGGCGCCGGGGAGACAAACGAGCAGTACTTC.

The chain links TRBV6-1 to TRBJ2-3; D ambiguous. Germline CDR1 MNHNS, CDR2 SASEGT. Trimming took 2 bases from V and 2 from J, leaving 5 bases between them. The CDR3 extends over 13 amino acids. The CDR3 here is CASSESHTDTQYF. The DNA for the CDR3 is TGTGCCAGCAGTGAAAGCCACACAGATACGCAGTATTTT.

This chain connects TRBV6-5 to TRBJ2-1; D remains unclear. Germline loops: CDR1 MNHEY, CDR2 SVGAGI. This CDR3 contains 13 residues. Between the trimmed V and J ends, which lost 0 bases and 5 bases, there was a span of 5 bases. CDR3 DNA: TGTGCCAGCAGTTACTCAGAGGACAATGAGCAGTTCTTC. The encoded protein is CASSYSEDNEQFF.

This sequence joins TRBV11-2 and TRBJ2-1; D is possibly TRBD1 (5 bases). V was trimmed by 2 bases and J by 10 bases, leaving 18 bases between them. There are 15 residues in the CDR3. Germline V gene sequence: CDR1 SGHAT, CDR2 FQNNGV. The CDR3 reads CASSLRTQGAWEQFF. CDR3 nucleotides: TGTGCCAGCAGCTTAAGAACCCAGGGCGCCTGGGAGCAGTTCTTC.

CDR3 sequence (DNA): TGTGCCAGCAGCTTTTCTGGGCGTAGCTCCTACAATGAGCAGTTCTTC. Translated, it gives CASSFSGRSSYNEQFF. The chain employs TRBV11-1 and TRBJ2-1; no definite D call. V was shortened by 3 bases and J by 0 bases, with 12 bases between the two germline ends. Germline V lookup: CDR1 SGHAT, CDR2 FQDESV (reference sequence). This CDR3 contains 16 residues.

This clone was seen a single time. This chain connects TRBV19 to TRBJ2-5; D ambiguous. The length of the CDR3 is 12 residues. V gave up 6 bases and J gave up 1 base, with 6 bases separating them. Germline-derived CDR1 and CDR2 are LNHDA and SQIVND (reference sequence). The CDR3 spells CASRGPQETQYF. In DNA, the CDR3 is TGTGCCAGTAGGGGTCCCCAAGAGACCCAGTACTTC.

The CDR3 DNA reads TGTGCCAGCAGGGGGACAGGGGCTAACTATGGCTACACCTTC. Its protein product is CASRGTGANYGYTF. V is TRBV27 and J is TRBJ1-2, with 10 bases aligning to TRBD1. Losses at the gene ends were 6 bases for V and 0 bases for J; bases not matched to a gene: 1. Germline CDR1 reads MNHEY; CDR2 reads SMNVEV (reference sequence). The CDR3 is 14 residues long.

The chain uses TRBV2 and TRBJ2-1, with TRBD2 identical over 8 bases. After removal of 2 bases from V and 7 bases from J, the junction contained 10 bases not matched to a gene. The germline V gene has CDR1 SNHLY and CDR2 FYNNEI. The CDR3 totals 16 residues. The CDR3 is CASSETWSGGGNEQFF. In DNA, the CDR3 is TGTGCCAGCAGTGAAACATGGTCGGGAGGGGGGAATGAGCAGTTCTTC.

The CDR3 sequence: CASSPGGAGNTIYF. Written as DNA, the CDR3 is TGTGCCAGCAGCCCCGGGGGGGCTGGAAACACCATATATTTT. The chain uses TRBV11-2 and TRBJ1-3; a weak D match, TRBD1 (5 bases). In germline, CDR1 is SGHAT, CDR2 FQNNGV. V was pared by 5 bases and J by 2 bases, with 10 bases between. The CDR3 consists of 14 residues.

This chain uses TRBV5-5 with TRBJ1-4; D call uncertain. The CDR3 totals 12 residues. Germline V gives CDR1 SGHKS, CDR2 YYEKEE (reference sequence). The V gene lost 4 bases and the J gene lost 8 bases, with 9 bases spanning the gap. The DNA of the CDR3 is TGTGCCAGCAGCCCGAACACGGAAAAACTGTTTTTT. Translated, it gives CASSPNTEKLFF.

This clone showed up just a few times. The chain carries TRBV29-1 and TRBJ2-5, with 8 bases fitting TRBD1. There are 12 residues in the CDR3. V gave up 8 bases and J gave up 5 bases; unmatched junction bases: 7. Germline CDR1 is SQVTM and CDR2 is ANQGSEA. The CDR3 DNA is TGCAGCATTACAGGGGGAAGGGAGACCCAGTACTTC. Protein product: CSITGGRETQYF.

The CDR3 reads CASSPVRSPAQYF. In DNA form, the CDR3 reads TGTGCCAGCAGCCCCGTTCGGTCCCCTGCGCAGTACTTC. This chain uses TRBV7-6 with TRBJ2-7, with no clear D. CDR3 length: 13 amino acids. V shed 5 bases and J shed 9 bases, with 17 bases lying between them. Looked up from germline, CDR1 is SGHVS and CDR2 is FNYEAQ. Supplemented by reference TRBV7-6 and TRBJ2-7, the full variable domain reads GAGVSQSPRYKVTKRGQDVALRCDPISGHVSLYWYRQALGQGPEFLTYFNYEAQQDKSGLPNDRFSAERPEGSISTLTIQRTEQRDSAMYRCASSPVRSPAQYFGPGTRLTVT.

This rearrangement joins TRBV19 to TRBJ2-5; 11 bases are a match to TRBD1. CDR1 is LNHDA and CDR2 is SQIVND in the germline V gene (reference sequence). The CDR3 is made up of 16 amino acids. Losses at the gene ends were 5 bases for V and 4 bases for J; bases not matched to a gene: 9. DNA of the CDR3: TGTGCCAGTAGTCCCCGCCCCGGGACAGGGGGAGAGACCCAGTACTTC. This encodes CASSPRPGTGGETQYF.

This CDR3 reads CASSGDRGFGNTIYF. The CDR3 DNA follows: TGTGCCAGCAGTGGGGACAGGGGCTTTGGAAACACCATATATTTT. The chain employs TRBV6-5 and TRBJ1-3; TRBD1 matches 10 bases. There are 15 residues in the CDR3. Germline V gives CDR1 MNHEY, CDR2 SVGAGI. Trimming at V came to 5 bases and at J to 3 bases, leaving 4 bases not matched to a gene.

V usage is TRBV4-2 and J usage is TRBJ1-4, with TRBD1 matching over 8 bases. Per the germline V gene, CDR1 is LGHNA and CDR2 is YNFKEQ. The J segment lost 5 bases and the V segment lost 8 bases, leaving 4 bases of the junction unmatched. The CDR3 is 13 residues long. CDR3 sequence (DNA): TGTGCCAGCTATGACAGGGGAAATGAAAAACTGTTTTTT. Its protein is CASYDRGNEKLFF.

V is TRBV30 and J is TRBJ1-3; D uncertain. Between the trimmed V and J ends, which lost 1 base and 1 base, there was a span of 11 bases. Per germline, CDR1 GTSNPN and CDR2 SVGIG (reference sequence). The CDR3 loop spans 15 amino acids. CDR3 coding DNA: TGTGCCTGGAGTGGCCCGTGGAATTCTGGAAACACCATATATTTT. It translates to CAWSGPWNSGNTIYF.